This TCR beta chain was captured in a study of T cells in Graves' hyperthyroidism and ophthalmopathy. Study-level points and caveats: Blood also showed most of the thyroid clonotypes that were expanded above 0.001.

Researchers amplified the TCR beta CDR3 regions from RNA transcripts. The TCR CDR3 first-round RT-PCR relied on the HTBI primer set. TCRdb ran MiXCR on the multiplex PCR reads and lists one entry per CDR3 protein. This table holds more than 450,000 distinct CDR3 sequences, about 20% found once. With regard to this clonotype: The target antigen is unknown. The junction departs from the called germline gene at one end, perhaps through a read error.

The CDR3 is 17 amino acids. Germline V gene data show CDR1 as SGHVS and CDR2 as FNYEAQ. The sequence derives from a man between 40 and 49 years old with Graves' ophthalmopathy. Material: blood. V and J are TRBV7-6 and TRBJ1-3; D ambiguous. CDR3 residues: CTSSLERAGSSGNTIYF. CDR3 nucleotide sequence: TGTACCAGCAGCTTAGAGAGGGCGGGAAGCTCTGGAAACACCATATATTTT.